This T cell receptor (beta chain) came from a study of OX40 agonist ivuxolimab in advanced cancers. On the study more broadly: Patients were 82.7% male with ages about 20 to 79, mean around 61. Regarding the study as a whole: Undetermined was the antigen specificity of the expanded peripheral T cells.

Data came from immunoSEQ multiplex PCR; TCRdb stores just in-frame clones and leaves some out. The table includes more than 45,000 clones, 80% to 85% detected once. Notes on this clone: Its antigen is unidentified.

Between the trimmed V and J ends, which lost 5 bases and 6 bases, there was a span of 14 bases. The germline V gene has CDR1 SGHTA and CDR2 FQGNSA. The CDR3 length is 14 residues. The sequence was collected from an adult with an advanced solid tumor such as melanoma, head and neck, liver or kidney cancer. This sequence joins TRBV7-2 and TRBJ1-5; D is unresolved. Sample: CD4+ or CD8+ T cells sorted from blood, taken in a trial of the OX40 agonist ivuxolimab. The CDR3 sequence: CASSPRLLGQPQHF. CDR3 DNA sequence: TGTGCCAGCAGCCCGCGACTGCTCGGTCAGCCCCAGCATTTT.